These 28 T cell receptor beta chains originate from one sample sequenced in a study of graft-versus-host responses after intestinal transplantation. Repertoires were generated with immunoSEQ multiplex PCR, while TCRdb's copy carries only in-frame clones and drops some. Of about 20,000 clones in the sample, around 93% are singletons; the top ten hold more than 0.6%. The sequenced sample was PBMCs, obtained 23 days after intestinal transplant. Every receptor here comes from a human patient who received an intestinal transplant, so some T cells may come from the graft donor.

V is TRBV2 and J is TRBJ2-5; 12 positions agree with TRBD1. CDR1 is SNHLY, CDR2 FYNNEI, per germline. The CDR3 is made up of 15 amino acids. The V gene end was trimmed by 5 bases and the J gene end by 5 bases; junction bases not matched to a gene: 6. CDR3 sequence: CASSPGQGAWETQYF. In DNA, the CDR3 is TGTGCCAGCAGTCCGGGACAGGGGGCTTGGGAGACCCAGTACTTC.

The V and J genes are TRBV27 and TRBJ2-5; 8 nucleotides agree with TRBD2. V lost 5 bases and J lost 1; bases outside the gene matches: 3. The CDR3 runs to 14 residues. The germline gives CDR1 MNHEY, CDR2 SMNVEV (reference sequence). CDR3 DNA sequence: TGTGCCAGCAGTCCTACTAGCGGCCAAGAGACCCAGTACTTC. Translation: CASSPTSGQETQYF.

The J gene is TRBJ2-3, the V gene TRBV18, with 16 nucleotides matching TRBD2. With V trimmed by 4 bases and J by 5 bases, 9 bases remained unmatched. The CDR3 extends over 18 amino acids. Germline assignment: CDR1 KGHSH and CDR2 LQKENI. CDR3 amino acids: CASSQGLAGGPFEDTQYF. The CDR3, as DNA: TGTGCCAGCTCACAGGGACTAGCGGGAGGGCCCTTTGAAGATACGCAGTATTTT.

The chain couples TRBV7-9 to TRBJ1-2; weak D call: TRBD1 (6 bases). Per germline, CDR1 SEHNR and CDR2 FQNEAQ (reference sequence). Deletions cut 0 bases from V and 4 bases from J, with 12 bases between. The CDR3 is 15 residues long. CDR3 protein: CASSLAGGATYGYTF. The CDR3 DNA reads TGTGCCAGCAGCTTAGCGGGGGGCGCAACCTATGGCTACACCTTC.

Notes on this clone: The same CDR3 is also encoded by other DNA sequences in this sample. The chain joins TRBV5-1 to TRBJ2-3; D remains unclear. Germline assignment: CDR1 SGHRS and CDR2 YFSETQ. The V and J ends lost 4 bases and 0 bases respectively, with 21 bases between them. This CDR3 region has 18 residues. DNA for the CDR3: TGCGCCAGCAGCCCTAAACCTCTGACAAGTGCTAGCACAGATACGCAGTATTTT. Its protein is CASSPKPLTSASTDTQYF.

The chain uses TRBV4-2 and TRBJ2-1, with 10 nucleotides matching TRBD2. The CDR3 totals 15 residues. Germline assignment: CDR1 LGHNA and CDR2 YNFKEQ. After removal of 0 bases from V and 8 bases from J, the junction contained 4 bases not matched to a gene. The CDR3 nucleotides are TGTGCCAGCAGCCAAGAAGCGGGAGGGCCCCATGAGCAGTTCTTC. Protein product: CASSQEAGGPHEQFF.

V usage is TRBV9 and J usage is TRBJ2-2; 10 bases align to TRBD2. Unmatched junction bases numbered 10, after V lost 2 bases and J lost 6 bases. This CDR3 contains 17 residues. CDR1 is SGDLS and CDR2 is YYNGEE in the germline V gene. CDR3 in amino acids: CASSVRPGTSAPGELFF. CDR3 nucleotides: TGTGCCAGCAGCGTTCGACCCGGGACTAGCGCTCCCGGGGAGCTGTTTTTT.

The rearrangement links TRBV5-5 to TRBJ2-3; D remains ambiguous. V dropped 4 bases and J dropped 4 bases, with 10 bases sitting between them. CDR1 SGHKS and CDR2 YYEKEE come from the germline V gene (reference sequence). The CDR3 has 13 residues. As DNA, the CDR3 is TGTGCCAGCAGCCCGCAACGGGCAGATACGCAGTATTTT. It translates to CASSPQRADTQYF.

The rearrangement joins TRBV7-8 to TRBJ1-1, with no clear D. CDR1 SGHVS and CDR2 FQNEAQ come from the germline V gene. V was clipped by 0 bases and J by 6 bases, with 2 bases between them. This CDR3 has 11 amino acids. CDR3 in DNA: TGTGCCAGCAGCTTAGCAGCTGAAGCTTTCTTT. Residues: CASSLAAEAFF.

The chain uses TRBV28 and TRBJ2-7; 12 nucleotides line up with TRBD1. V dropped 2 bases and J dropped 1; count of bases not matched to a gene: 12. Germline CDR1 reads MDHEN; CDR2 reads SYDVKM. There are 19 residues in the CDR3. The CDR3 DNA reads TGTGCCAGCAGTTTACTGTGGGACAGGGGGCCGAGGCTGTCCTACGAGCAGTACTTC. It is translated as CASSLLWDRGPRLSYEQYF.

V usage is TRBV5-1 and J usage is TRBJ2-7, with 7 bases fitting TRBD1. With 6 bases clipped from V and 4 bases from J, the junction kept 10 bases outside the gene matches. The germline gives CDR1 SGHRS, CDR2 YFSETQ. The CDR3 is 14 residues long. As DNA, the CDR3 is TGCGCCAGCAAAGGGACAGTCCACGATTACGAGCAGTACTTC. Its protein product is CASKGTVHDYEQYF.

The rearrangement joins TRBV2 to TRBJ2-7; D might be TRBD2 (6 bases). The length of the CDR3 is 14 residues. V lost 10 bases to trimming and J lost 3 bases, with 19 bases between them. CDR1 and CDR2 (germline): SNHLY, FYNNEI. CDR3 nucleotide sequence: TGTGCCACCCTATCGGAGGGAATCATCTACGAGCAGTACTTC. The encoded protein is CATLSEGIIYEQYF.

The chain has TRBV27 and TRBJ2-7; D is unresolved. This CDR3 has 13 amino acids. From germline, CDR1 is MNHEY and CDR2 SMNVEV (reference sequence). Trimming took off 7 bases at V and 1 base at J, with 11 bases between the two ends. CDR3 bases: TGTGCCAGCATAGGTCCCCTATCCTACGAGCAGTACTTC. Residues: CASIGPLSYEQYF.

V is TRBV7-9 and J is TRBJ2-7; D is unresolved. The CDR3 contains 13 residues. Trimming pared 5 bases from V and 3 bases from J, leaving 11 bases between. Germline assignment: CDR1 SEHNR and CDR2 FQNEAQ (reference sequence). The CDR3 protein is CASSGRALYEQYF. The CDR3 nucleotides read TGTGCCAGCAGCGGACGGGCCCTCTACGAGCAGTACTTC. The variable domain in full, with the rest retrieved from reference TRBV7-9 and TRBJ2-7, is DTGVSQNPRHKITKRGQNVTFRCDPISEHNRLYWYRQTLGQGPEFLTYFQNEAQLEKSRLLSDRFSAERPKGSFSTLEIQRTEQGDSAMYLCASSGRALYEQYFGPGTRLTVT.

The chain joins TRBV28 to TRBJ2-1; D is ambiguous. The V and J ends lost 8 bases and 0 bases respectively, with 8 bases between them. Germline V gene data show CDR1 as MDHEN and CDR2 as SYDVKM. The CDR3 covers 13 residues. The CDR3 DNA is TGTGCCAGCGGGTCTTCCTCCTACAATGAGCAGTTCTTC. It yields the protein CASGSSSYNEQFF.

The genes are TRBV5-4 and TRBJ2-1; the D gene is possibly TRBD2 (6 bases). V lost 3 bases and J 7 bases, leaving 14 bases between the germline ends. Germline V lookup: CDR1 SGHNT, CDR2 YYREEE (reference sequence). This CDR3 contains 14 residues. The CDR3 coding sequence is TGTGCCAGCAGCTCCGATGGAGGGGCAAATGAGCAGTTCTTC. Translation gives CASSSDGGANEQFF.

This clone came up once. The rearrangement uses TRBV7-2 and TRBJ2-2; 8 nucleotides match TRBD2. Per germline, CDR1 SGHTA and CDR2 FQGNSA. With V trimmed by 6 bases and J by 2 bases, 14 bases remained unmatched. This CDR3 comprises 18 residues. The CDR3 nucleotides are TGTGCCAGCAGTTCTTTCCGGAAAGCGGGAGACAACACCGGGGAGCTGTTTTTT. This codes for CASSSFRKAGDNTGELFF.

V and J are TRBV4-2 and TRBJ2-1; no firm D call. Trimming stripped 4 bases from V and 4 bases from J, with 5 bases between. This CDR3 region has 12 residues. Germline-derived CDR1 and CDR2 are LGHNA and YNFKEQ. The CDR3, as DNA: TGTGCCAGCAGCCTGGGTTACAATGAGCAGTTCTTC. Protein product: CASSLGYNEQFF.

This chain uses TRBV2 with TRBJ2-7, with a possible D match to TRBD1 (6 bases). The CDR3 is made up of 17 amino acids. From germline, CDR1 is SNHLY and CDR2 FYNNEI. The germline V and J ends were trimmed by 5 bases and 2 bases, with 22 bases remaining between them. CDR3 residues: CASSMLTGRDIPYEQYF. The CDR3 DNA sequence: TGTGCCAGCAGTATGTTGACAGGCCGAGACATTCCCTACGAGCAGTACTTC. Based on the CDR3 plus reference TRBV2 and TRBJ2-7, the full variable domain is EPEVTQTPSHQVTQMGQEVILRCVPISNHLYFYWYRQILGQKVEFLVSFYNNEISEKSEIFDDQFSVERPDGSNFTLKIRSTKLEDSAMYFCASSMLTGRDIPYEQYFGPGTRLTVT.

The rearrangement links TRBV16 to TRBJ2-1; D unresolved. Germline V gene data show CDR1 as KGHSY and CDR2 as FQNENV. The CDR3 totals 13 residues. The ends were cut back, 1 base at V and 10 bases at J, with 11 bases in the middle. This CDR3 reads CASSQYGSEEQFF. For the CDR3, the DNA is TGTGCCAGCAGCCAATACGGGTCGGAGGAGCAGTTCTTC.

The chain has TRBV30 and TRBJ2-6; the D is unclear. This CDR3 has 16 residues. The germline gives CDR1 GTSNPN, CDR2 SVGIG (reference sequence). Trimming removed 2 bases at V and 0 bases at J, with 11 bases between. The CDR3 DNA follows: TGTGCCTGGAGTCCCTCCTTACCCTCTGGGGCCAACGTCCTGACTTTC. Translating it yields CAWSPSLPSGANVLTF.

V usage is TRBV19 and J usage is TRBJ1-5; TRBD1 is a possible D gene (6 bases). CDR3 length: 14 residues. V was pared by 1 base and J by 8 bases, with 12 bases between. Germline lookup yields CDR1 LNHDA and CDR2 SQIVND (reference sequence). CDR3 nucleotide sequence: TGTGCCAGTAGTATAGCACAGGGCGCGGAGCCCCAGCATTTT. It encodes CASSIAQGAEPQHF.

Notes on this clone: Germline is not matched at one junction end, which may reflect a read error. Other DNA sequences in this sample translate to the same CDR3. The gene calls are TRBV19 and TRBJ1-1; the match to TRBD1 covers 8 bases. Germline V gene sequence: CDR1 LNHDA, CDR2 SQIVND (reference sequence). CDR3 length equals 12 residues. CDR3 nucleotides: TGTGCCAGTAGTCCAGGGGGCACTGAAGCCTTCTTT. Amino acid sequence: CASSPGGTEAFF.

In DNA form, the CDR3 reads TGTGCCAGCAGCTTATCTGGCAGAGACTATAATTCACCCCTCCACTTT. It encodes CASSLSGRDYNSPLHF. The chain recombines TRBV11-2 with TRBJ1-6; D remains unclear. The germline V gene has CDR1 SGHAT and CDR2 FQNNGV. V lost 2 bases and J lost 3, with 11 bases in between. The CDR3 consists of 16 residues. The whole variable domain, remainder taken from reference TRBV11-2 and TRBJ1-6, is EAGVAQSPRYKIIEKRQSVAFWCNPISGHATLYWYQQILGQGPKLLIQFQNNGVVDDSQLPKDRFSAERLKGVDSTLKIQPAKLEDSAVYLCASSLSGRDYNSPLHFGNGTRLTVT.

The chain joins TRBV6-5 to TRBJ2-1; no definite D call. The CDR3 runs 11 residues. Deletions cut 7 bases from V and 12 bases from J, with 13 bases between. Germline CDR1 and CDR2: MNHEY and SVGAGI. The CDR3 coding sequence is TGTGCCAGCACCCAGGACGTAGGGCAGTTCTTC. Its protein is CASTQDVGQFF.

This rearrangement joins TRBV28 to TRBJ1-1; perhaps TRBD1 as D (6 bases). CDR1 and CDR2 from the germline V gene are MDHEN and SYDVKM. The CDR3 runs 13 residues. The V and J ends lost 3 bases and 7 bases respectively, with 12 bases between them. CDR3 nucleotide sequence: TGTGCCAGCAGTTTGATAGGGGGGAGTGAAGCTTTCTTT. Amino acid sequence: CASSLIGGSEAFF.

This chain links TRBV7-6 with TRBJ2-7; no clear D. Germline-derived CDR1 and CDR2 are SGHVS and FNYEAQ. V was pared by 3 bases and J by 1 base, with 7 bases between. CDR3 length: 13 residues. CDR3 sequence: CASSLGKSYEQYF. The CDR3 DNA reads as TGTGCCAGCAGCTTGGGCAAATCCTACGAGCAGTACTTC.

The chain is built from TRBV6-5 and TRBJ1-1; D gene unclear. This CDR3 region has 14 residues. Germline V gene sequence: CDR1 MNHEY, CDR2 SVGAGI. Trimming cost V 0 bases and J 1 base, with 6 bases left between them. The CDR3 loop reads CASSYSNPNTEAFF. DNA for the CDR3: TGTGCCAGCAGTTACTCAAATCCGAACACTGAAGCTTTCTTT.